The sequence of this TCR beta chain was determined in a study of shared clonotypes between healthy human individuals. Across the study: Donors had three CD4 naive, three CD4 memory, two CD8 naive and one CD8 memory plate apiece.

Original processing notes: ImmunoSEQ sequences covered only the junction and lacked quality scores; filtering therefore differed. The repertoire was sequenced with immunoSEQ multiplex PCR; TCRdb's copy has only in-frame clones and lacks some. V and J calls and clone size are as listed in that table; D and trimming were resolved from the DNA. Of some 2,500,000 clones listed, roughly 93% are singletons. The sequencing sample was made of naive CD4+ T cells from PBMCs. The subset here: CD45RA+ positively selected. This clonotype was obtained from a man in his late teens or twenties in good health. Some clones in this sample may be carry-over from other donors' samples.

CDR3 protein: CASSGNIAVAFF. DNA for the CDR3: TGTGCCAGCAGTGGGAACATCGCGGTAGCTTTCTTT. The chain is built from TRBV2 and TRBJ1-1; D remains unclear. The germline V gene encodes CDR1 SNHLY and CDR2 FYNNEI. The V gene lost 4 bases and the J gene lost 10 bases, with 13 bases spanning the gap. The CDR3 consists of 12 residues.